A selection of T cell receptor beta chains follows, all from one sample in a study of Ad26.COV2.S vaccination and SARS-CoV-2 variants. Clones were read by immunoSEQ multiplex PCR, and TCRdb kept only the in-frame ones, dropping some. The table shows over 450,000 clones, with approximately 90% occurring only once. Sequencing used peripheral blood, obtained in a trial of Ad26.COV2.S vaccine versus placebo. The origin of the receptors is a person aged 18-65 years who received the Ad26.COV2.S COVID-19 vaccine or a placebo. Both conserved end residues are part of each CDR3. Each record gives: clone size, V gene, D gene, J gene, CDR3 DNA, CDR3 protein. D genes are given only for firm matches. Part of the rows lack a size; the others show once, few, many or a class for expanded clones.

.	TRBV12-5	.	TRBJ2-2	TGTGCTAGTGCTACCCCGAACACCGGGGAGCTGTTTTTT	CASATPNTGELFF
.	TRBV28	.	TRBJ1-5	TGTGCCAGCAGTTTTTCCCGGGGGTTCAATCAGCCCCAGCATTTT	CASSFSRGFNQPQHF
.	TRBV14	TRBD2	TRBJ2-1	TGTGCCAGCAGCCAAGGAACTAGCGGGGGGAAATGGGAGCAGTTCTTC	CASSQGTSGGKWEQFF
.	TRBV29-1	.	TRBJ1-3	TGCAGCGTTGGGTCGACTGGGGGAAACACCATATATTTT	CSVGSTGGNTIYF
.	TRBV10-3	.	TRBJ1-5	TGTGCCATCAGTGAGGGCGGGAATAGCAATCAGCCCCAGCATTTT	CAISEGGNSNQPQHF
.	TRBV30	.	TRBJ2-5	TGTGCCTGGAGTCGGGAGACCCAGTACTTC	CAWSRETQYF
.	TRBV6-5	.	TRBJ1-6	TGTGCCAGCGGGGACTCCTATAATTCACCCCTCCACTTT	CASGDSYNSPLHF
.	TRBV5-5	.	TRBJ2-7	TGTGCCAGCAGCCTCTTGGGGGCGGTGGACGAGCAGTACTTC	CASSLLGAVDEQYF
.	TRBV3-1/TRBV3-2	.	TRBJ2-7	TGTGCCAGCAGCCTCAGGGCCGAGCAGTACTTC	CASSLRAEQYF
.	TRBV29-1	.	TRBJ1-3	TGCAGCGTTGCTCACGGCGGAAACACCATATATTTT	CSVAHGGNTIYF
.	TRBV7-2	.	TRBJ2-1	TGTGCCAGCAGCTTACCGGGACACTATGAGCAGTTCTTC	CASSLPGHYEQFF
.	TRBV28	TRBD1	TRBJ1-6	TGTGCCAGCACCGACAGGGCAGATAATTCACCCCTCCACTTT	CASTDRADNSPLHF
.	TRBV27	.	TRBJ1-1	TGTGCCAGCCTCGGTAGAGGCGCTGAAGCTTTCTTT	CASLGRGAEAFF
.	TRBV25-1	.	TRBJ1-1	TGTGCCAGCAGCGACCGTATGAACACTGAAGCTTTCTTT	CASSDRMNTEAFF
.	TRBV7-8	TRBD1	TRBJ1-2	TGTGCCAGCAGCATCACCGGGACAGTCCCCTATGGCTACACCTTC	CASSITGTVPYGYTF
.	TRBV5-1	.	TRBJ1-1	TGCGCCAGCAGCTTGGTTGCGGGCAGAAACACTGAAGCTTTCTTT	CASSLVAGRNTEAFF
.	TRBV2	.	TRBJ1-5	TGTGCCAGCAGGACCAGGGGAGGCAATCAGCCCCAGCATTTT	CASRTRGGNQPQHF
.	TRBV19	.	TRBJ1-2	TGTGCCAGTAGTATAATTTCGTCGGACGGCACCTATGGCTACACCTTC	CASSIISSDGTYGYTF
.	TRBV4-3	TRBD1	TRBJ1-1	TGCGCCAGCAGCCCGAGCGGGACAGGGGGGGCTTTCTTT	CASSPSGTGGAFF
.	TRBV7-3	.	TRBJ2-7	TGTGCCAGCAGCGAGCTAACGGAGATCTACGAGCAGTACTTC	CASSELTEIYEQYF
.	TRBV5-4	TRBD2	TRBJ2-3	TGTGCCAGCAGCTCGGGGGGGACTAGCCTTTCCACAGATACGCAGTATTTT	CASSSGGTSLSTDTQYF
few	TRBV7-9	.	TRBJ2-7	TGTGCCAGCAGCTTAGCCGTAGGAATTTACGGGTTGTACGAGCAGTACTTC	CASSLAVGIYGLYEQYF